This TCR beta chain was captured by sequencing in a study of T cell changes during pregnancy in multiple sclerosis. V was shortened by 5 bases and J by 10 bases, with 21 bases between the two germline ends. The V gene's germline CDR1 is MNHEY and CDR2 SMNVEV (reference sequence). The CDR3 has 16 amino acids. Generated by immunoSEQ multiplex PCR, the TCRdb table keeps only in-frame clones and is missing some. The sample has approximately 70,000 clones; roughly 92% are singletons. This chain joins TRBV27 and TRBJ1-6; the D gene is possibly TRBD1 (5 bases). Sequences were derived from peripheral blood, sampled in the second trimester of pregnancy. The source of this sequence is a female donor with multiple sclerosis, enrolled in a pregnancy study. The CDR3 here is CASSPSAGNLVSPLHF. In nucleotides, the CDR3 is TGTGCCAGCAGTCCCTCAGCAGGGAATCTAGTCTCACCCCTCCACTTT.